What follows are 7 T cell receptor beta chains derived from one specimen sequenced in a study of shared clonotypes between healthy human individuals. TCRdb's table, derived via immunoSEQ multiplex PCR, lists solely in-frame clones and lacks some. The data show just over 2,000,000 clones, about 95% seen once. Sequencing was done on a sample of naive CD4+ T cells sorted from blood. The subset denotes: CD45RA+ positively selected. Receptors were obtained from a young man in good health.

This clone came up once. This CDR3 is CASSFIGLAEETQYF. DNA for the CDR3: TGTGCCAGCAGTTTCATTGGACTAGCGGAAGAGACCCAGTACTTC. The chain links TRBV28 to TRBJ2-5; 10 bases are a match to TRBD2. The length of the CDR3 is 15 residues. V shed 3 bases, J shed 3 bases, and the junction held 4 bases outside the gene matches. Germline CDR1 is MDHEN and CDR2 is SYDVKM.

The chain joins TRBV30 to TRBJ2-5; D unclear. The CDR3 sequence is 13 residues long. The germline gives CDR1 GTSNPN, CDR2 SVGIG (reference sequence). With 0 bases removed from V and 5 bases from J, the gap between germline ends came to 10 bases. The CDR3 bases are TGTGCCTGGAGTGTGGTTTTCGGGGAGACCCAGTACTTC. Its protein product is CAWSVVFGETQYF.

CDR3: CASSSPVRGLVTDTQYF. The CDR3 region has the DNA TGTGCCAGCAGCTCGCCCGTCCGGGGGCTGGTCACAGATACGCAGTATTTT. The V call is TRBV28, the J call TRBJ2-3; D could derive from TRBD1 or TRBD2 (6 bases each). V was shortened by 6 bases and J by 2 bases, with 21 bases between the two germline ends. Germline values: CDR1 MDHEN, CDR2 SYDVKM. CDR3 length: 17 amino acids.

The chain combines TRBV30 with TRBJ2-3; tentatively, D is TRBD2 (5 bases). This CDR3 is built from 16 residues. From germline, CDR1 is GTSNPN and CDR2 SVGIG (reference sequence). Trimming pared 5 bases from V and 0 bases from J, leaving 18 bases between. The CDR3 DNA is TGTGCCTGGGGAGGACGGAGCATTCCTAGCACAGATACGCAGTATTTT. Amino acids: CAWGGRSIPSTDTQYF.

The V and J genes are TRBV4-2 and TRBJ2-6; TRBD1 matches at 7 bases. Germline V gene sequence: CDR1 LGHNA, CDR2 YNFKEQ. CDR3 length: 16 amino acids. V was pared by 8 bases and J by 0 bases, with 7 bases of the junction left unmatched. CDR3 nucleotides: TGTGCCAGCCTAAGGGACAGTCCCTCTGGGGCCAACGTCCTGACTTTC. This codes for CASLRDSPSGANVLTF.

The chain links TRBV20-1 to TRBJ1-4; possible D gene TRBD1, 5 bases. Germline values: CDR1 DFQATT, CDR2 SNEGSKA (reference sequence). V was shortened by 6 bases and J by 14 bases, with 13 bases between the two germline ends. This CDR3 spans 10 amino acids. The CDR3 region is CSAGTAGLFF. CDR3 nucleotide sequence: TGCAGTGCAGGGACCGCCGGGCTGTTTTTT.

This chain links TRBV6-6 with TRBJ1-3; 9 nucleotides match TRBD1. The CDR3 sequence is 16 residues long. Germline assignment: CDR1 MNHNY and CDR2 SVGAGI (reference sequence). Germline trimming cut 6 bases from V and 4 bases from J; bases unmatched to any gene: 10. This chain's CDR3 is CASSRTGDEGGNTIYF. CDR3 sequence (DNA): TGTGCCAGCAGCCGGACAGGGGATGAGGGAGGAAACACCATATATTTT.